One and the same sample provided the 8 T cell receptor beta chains below, sequenced in a study of cytomegalovirus exposure and HLA in healthy donors. Only in-frame clones appear in the TCRdb table, and some are missing; sequencing was by immunoSEQ multiplex PCR. The table lists approximately 190,000 clones, more than 65% of them singletons. What was sequenced was PBMCs. Source of these receptors: a woman aged 30 to 39 in good health and CMV-seropositive.

This chain links TRBV5-8 with TRBJ1-1; D not resolved. Trimming removed 9 bases from V and 1 base from J, with 10 bases in between. The CDR3 loop spans 12 amino acids. In germline, CDR1 is SGHTS, CDR2 YDEGEE. The CDR3 reads CATSPRNTEAFF. The CDR3 DNA follows: TGTGCCACGTCCCCTAGGAACACTGAAGCTTTCTTT.

This clone was seen a handful of times. The chain combines TRBV4-1 with TRBJ2-7; TRBD1 matches 7 bases. The junction had 4 bases not matched to a gene; V was cut back by 0 bases and J by 2 bases. This CDR3 has 15 residues. The germline gives CDR1 MGHRA, CDR2 YSYEKL. The CDR3 DNA reads TGCGCCAGCAGCCAAGATCCCGGGACAGCCTACGAGCAGTACTTC. The encoded protein is CASSQDPGTAYEQYF.

This rearrangement joins TRBV30 to TRBJ2-3; no reliable D call. The ends were cut back, 2 bases at V and 5 bases at J, with 8 bases in the middle. Germline V gene lookup returns CDR1 GTSNPN and CDR2 SVGIG (reference sequence). This CDR3 comprises 12 residues. CDR3 amino acids: CAWSPRLDTQYF. The CDR3 DNA sequence: TGTGCCTGGAGTCCGCGACTAGATACGCAGTATTTT. The whole variable domain, filled in from reference TRBV30 and TRBJ2-3, reads SQTIHQWPATLVQPVGSPLSLECTVEGTSNPNLYWYRQAAGRGLQLLFYSVGIGQISSEVPQNLSASRPQDRQFILSSKKLLLSDSGFYLCAWSPRLDTQYFGPGTRLTVL.

The chain uses TRBV5-1 and TRBJ2-7; unclear D gene. In germline, CDR1 is SGHRS, CDR2 YFSETQ. The CDR3 sequence is 11 residues long. Trimming shortened V by 5 bases and J by 1 base, and 4 bases separated the two germline ends. In DNA, the CDR3 is TGCGCCAGCAGAGAGTCCTACGAGCAGTACTTC. This gives the protein CASRESYEQYF.

The chain carries TRBV27 and TRBJ2-7; the D is unclear. The CDR3 loop spans 14 amino acids. Trimming removed 4 bases from V and 0 bases from J, with 10 bases in between. The V gene's germline CDR1 is MNHEY and CDR2 SMNVEV (reference sequence). CDR3: CASSSDWSSYEQYF. The CDR3, as DNA: TGTGCCAGCAGTTCTGACTGGAGCTCCTACGAGCAGTACTTC.

The chain joins TRBV19 to TRBJ1-4; D not certain. Trimming shortened V by 2 bases and J by 1 base, and 5 bases separated the two germline ends. CDR1 is LNHDA, CDR2 SQIVND, per germline (reference sequence). This CDR3 spans 14 amino acids. CDR3 coding DNA: TGTGCCAGTAGTATACGGGGAACTAATGAAAAACTGTTTTTT. This translates into CASSIRGTNEKLFF.

This clone has a handful of counts. The chain links TRBV18 to TRBJ2-5; D is unresolved. From germline, CDR1 is KGHSH and CDR2 LQKENI. V was clipped by 3 bases and J by 2 bases, with 7 bases between them. The CDR3 is 13 amino acids. The CDR3: CASSPWAQETQYF. CDR3 bases: TGTGCCAGCTCACCCTGGGCTCAAGAGACCCAGTACTTC.

The rearrangement uses TRBV15 and TRBJ2-3, with 8 bases lining up with TRBD2. CDR3 length: 17 amino acids. Germline assignment: CDR1 LNHNV and CDR2 YYDKDF (reference sequence). V was clipped by 0 bases and J by 7 bases; unmatched bases: 12. CDR3 bases: TGTGCCACCAGCAGAGATCGTGGTAGCGGGGTGGAAAATACGCAGTATTTT. Its translation is CATSRDRGSGVENTQYF.